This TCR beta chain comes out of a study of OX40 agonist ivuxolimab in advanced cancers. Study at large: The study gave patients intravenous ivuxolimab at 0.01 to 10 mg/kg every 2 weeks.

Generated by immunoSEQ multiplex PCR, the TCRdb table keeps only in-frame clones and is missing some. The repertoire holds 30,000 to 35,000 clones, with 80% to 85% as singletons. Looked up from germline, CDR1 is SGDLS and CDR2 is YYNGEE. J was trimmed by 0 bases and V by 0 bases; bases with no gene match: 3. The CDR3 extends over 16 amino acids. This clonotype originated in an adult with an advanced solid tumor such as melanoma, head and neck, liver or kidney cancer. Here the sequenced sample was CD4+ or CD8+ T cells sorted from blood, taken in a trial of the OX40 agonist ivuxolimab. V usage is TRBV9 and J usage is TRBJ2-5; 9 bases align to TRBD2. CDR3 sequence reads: CASSVAAGGNQETQYF. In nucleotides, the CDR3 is TGTGCCAGCAGCGTAGCAGCGGGGGGAAACCAAGAGACCCAGTACTTC.